This T cell receptor (beta chain) was found in a study of lymphopenia after photon versus proton radiotherapy. Comments on this clone: As yet, its antigen is unknown.

Study-level results: A bigger post-nadir fall in TCR diversity correlated inversely with survival time in deceased patients. Better survival with proton therapy was suggested as possible, not demonstrated.

Data came from immunoSEQ multiplex PCR; TCRdb stores just in-frame clones and leaves some out. The sample lists 40,000 to 55,000 clones; more than 85% were seen once. Germline loops: CDR1 SGHVS, CDR2 FQNEAQ. V lost 1 base, J lost 6 bases, and 11 bases lay in between. This CDR3 is 14 amino acids long. The chain links TRBV7-8 to TRBJ2-3, with no clear D. The sample here was peripheral blood, taken from a patient treated with photon-based radiotherapy. The receptor's source is a woman between 40 and 55 years old with cholangiocarcinoma. Here the CDR3 DNA reads TGTGCCAGCAGCTTAGACGATATTGTTGATACGCAGTATTTT. Its protein product is CASSLDDIVDTQYF.